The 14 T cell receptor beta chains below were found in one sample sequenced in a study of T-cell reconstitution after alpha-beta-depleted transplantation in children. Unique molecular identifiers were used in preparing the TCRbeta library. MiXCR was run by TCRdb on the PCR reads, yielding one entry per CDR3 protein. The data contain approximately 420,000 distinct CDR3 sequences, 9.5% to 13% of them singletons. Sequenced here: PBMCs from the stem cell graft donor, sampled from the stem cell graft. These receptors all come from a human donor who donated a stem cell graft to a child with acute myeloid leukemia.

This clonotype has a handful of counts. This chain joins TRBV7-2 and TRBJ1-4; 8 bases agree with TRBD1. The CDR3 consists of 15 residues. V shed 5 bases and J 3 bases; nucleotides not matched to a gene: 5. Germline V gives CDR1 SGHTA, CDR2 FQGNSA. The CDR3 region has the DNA TGTGCCAGCAGCAGAGGGACAGGTGCTAATGAAAAACTGTTTTTT. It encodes CASSRGTGANEKLFF. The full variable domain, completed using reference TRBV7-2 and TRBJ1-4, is GAGVSQSPSNKVTEKGKDVELRCDPISGHTALYWYRQSLGQGLEFLIYFQGNSAPDKSGLPSDRFSAERTGGSVSTLTIQRTQQEDSAVYLCASSRGTGANEKLFFGSGTQLSVL.

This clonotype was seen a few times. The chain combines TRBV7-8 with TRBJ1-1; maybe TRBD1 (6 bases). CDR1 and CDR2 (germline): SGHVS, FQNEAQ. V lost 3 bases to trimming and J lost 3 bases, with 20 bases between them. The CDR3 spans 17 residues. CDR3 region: CASSFHRQADPDTEAFF. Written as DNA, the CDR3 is TGTGCCAGCAGCTTTCATAGACAGGCCGACCCCGACACTGAAGCTTTCTTT. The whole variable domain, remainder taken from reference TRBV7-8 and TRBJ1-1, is GAGVSQSPRYKVAKRGQDVALRCDPISGHVSLFWYQQALGQGPEFLTYFQNEAQLDKSGLPSDRFFAERPEGSVSTLKIQRTQQEDSAVYLCASSFHRQADPDTEAFFGQGTRLTVV.

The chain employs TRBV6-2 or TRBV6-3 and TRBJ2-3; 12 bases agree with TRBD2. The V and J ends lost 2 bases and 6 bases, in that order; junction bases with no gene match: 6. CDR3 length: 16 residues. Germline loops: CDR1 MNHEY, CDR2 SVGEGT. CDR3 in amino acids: CASSYALAGGLDTQYF. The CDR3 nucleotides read TGTGCCAGCAGTTACGCCCTAGCGGGAGGGTTGGATACGCAGTATTTT.

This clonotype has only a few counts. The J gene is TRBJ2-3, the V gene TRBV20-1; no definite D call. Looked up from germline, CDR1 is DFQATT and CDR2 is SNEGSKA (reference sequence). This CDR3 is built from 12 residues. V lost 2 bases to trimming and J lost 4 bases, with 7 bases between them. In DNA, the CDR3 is TGCAGTGCTAGATTGGATCCAGATACGCAGTATTTT. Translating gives CSARLDPDTQYF.

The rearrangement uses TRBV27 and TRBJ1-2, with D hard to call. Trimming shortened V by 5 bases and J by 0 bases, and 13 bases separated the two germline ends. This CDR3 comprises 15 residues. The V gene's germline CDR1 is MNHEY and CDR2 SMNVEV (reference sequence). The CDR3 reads CASSPEGSTNYGYTF. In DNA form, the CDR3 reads TGTGCCAGCAGTCCGGAAGGGAGTACTAACTATGGCTACACCTTC.

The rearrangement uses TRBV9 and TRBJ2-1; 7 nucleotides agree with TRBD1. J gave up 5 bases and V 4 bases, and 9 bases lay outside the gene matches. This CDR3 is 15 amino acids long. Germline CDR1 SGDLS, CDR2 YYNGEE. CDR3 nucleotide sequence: TGTGCCAGCAGCAATCCGGGACAGATAAACAATGAGCAGTTCTTC. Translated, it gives CASSNPGQINNEQFF.

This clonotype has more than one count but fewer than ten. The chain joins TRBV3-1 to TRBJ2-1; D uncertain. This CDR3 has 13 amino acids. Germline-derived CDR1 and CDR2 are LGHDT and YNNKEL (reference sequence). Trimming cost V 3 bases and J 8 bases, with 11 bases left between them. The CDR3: CASSQGSSHEQFF. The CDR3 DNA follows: TGTGCCAGCAGCCAGGGATCAAGCCATGAGCAGTTCTTC.

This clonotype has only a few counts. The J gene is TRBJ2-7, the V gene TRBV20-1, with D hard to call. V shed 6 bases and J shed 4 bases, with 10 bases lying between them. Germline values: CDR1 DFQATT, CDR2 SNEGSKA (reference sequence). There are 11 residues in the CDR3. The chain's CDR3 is CSAESEYEQYF. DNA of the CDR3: TGCAGTGCCGAATCAGAATACGAGCAGTACTTC.

The CDR3 loop is CASSQYQGASGANVLTF. The CDR3 DNA follows: TGCGCCAGCAGCCAATACCAGGGGGCCTCTGGGGCCAACGTCCTGACTTTC. The J gene is TRBJ2-6, the V gene TRBV4-1; 8 nucleotides align to TRBD1. The junction had 3 bases not matched to a gene; V was cut back by 2 bases and J by 0 bases. CDR1 MGHRA and CDR2 YSYEKL come from the germline V gene. This CDR3 spans 17 amino acids.

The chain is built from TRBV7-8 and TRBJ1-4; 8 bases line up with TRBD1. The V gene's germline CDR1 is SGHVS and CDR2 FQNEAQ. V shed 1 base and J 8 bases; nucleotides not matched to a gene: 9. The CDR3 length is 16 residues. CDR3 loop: CASSLGRTGSREKLFF. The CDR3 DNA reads TGTGCCAGCAGCTTAGGAAGGACAGGGTCACGGGAAAAACTGTTTTTT.

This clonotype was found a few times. The CDR3 protein is CASSVDNTGELFF. The CDR3 DNA reads as TGTGCCAGCAGCGTAGACAACACCGGGGAGCTGTTTTTT. J is TRBJ2-2 and V is TRBV9; no firm D call. Trimming removed 0 bases from V and 2 bases from J, with 2 bases in between. This CDR3 is 13 amino acids long. Germline CDR1 and CDR2: SGDLS and YYNGEE. Full variable domain (outside the CDR3, taken from reference TRBV9 and TRBJ2-2): DSGVTQTPKHLITATGQRVTLRCSPRSGDLSVYWYQQSLDQGLQFLIQYYNGEERAKGNILERFSAQQFPDLHSELNLSSLELGDSALYFCASSVDNTGELFFGEGSRLTVL.

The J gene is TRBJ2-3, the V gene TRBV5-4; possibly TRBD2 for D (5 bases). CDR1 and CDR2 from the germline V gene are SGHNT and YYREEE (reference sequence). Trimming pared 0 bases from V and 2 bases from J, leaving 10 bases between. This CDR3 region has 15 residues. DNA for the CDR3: TGTGCCAGCAGCTTGGACGGGAACCCCACAGATACGCAGTATTTT. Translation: CASSLDGNPTDTQYF.

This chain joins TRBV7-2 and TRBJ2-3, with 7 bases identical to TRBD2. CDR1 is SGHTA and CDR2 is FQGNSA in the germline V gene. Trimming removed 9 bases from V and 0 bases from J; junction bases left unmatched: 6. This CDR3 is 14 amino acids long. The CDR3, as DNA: TGTGCCAGGGGGGATAGCGGGAGCACAGATACGCAGTATTTT. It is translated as CARGDSGSTDTQYF.

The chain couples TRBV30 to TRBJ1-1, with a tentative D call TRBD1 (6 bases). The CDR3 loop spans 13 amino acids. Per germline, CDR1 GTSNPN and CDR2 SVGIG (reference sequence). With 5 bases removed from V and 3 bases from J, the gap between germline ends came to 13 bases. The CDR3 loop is CAWQRGGDTEAFF. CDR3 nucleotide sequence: TGTGCCTGGCAACGGGGGGGCGACACTGAAGCTTTCTTT.